The next 4 T cell receptor beta chains were all read from a single sample in a study of T cells in localized non-small cell lung cancer. Repertoires were generated with immunoSEQ multiplex PCR, while TCRdb's copy carries only in-frame clones and drops some. The sample lists 70,000 to 100,000 clones; just over 90% were seen once. This specimen consisted of PBMCs, obtained before any cancer treatment. These receptors came from a woman aged 35-75 years with stage II squamous cell lung carcinoma.

The J gene is TRBJ2-1, the V gene TRBV5-1; weak D call: TRBD2 (6 bases). This CDR3 comprises 14 residues. Germline V gives CDR1 SGHRS, CDR2 YFSETQ. The germline V and J ends were trimmed by 1 base and 5 bases, with 10 bases remaining between them. The DNA for the CDR3 is TGCGCCAGCAGCTTGAGGGTAGCGGACAATGAGCAGTTCTTC. Translating gives CASSLRVADNEQFF.

V gene TRBV10-2 combines with J gene TRBJ2-1, with a tentative D call TRBD2 (6 bases). The CDR3 length is 20 residues. V lost 6 bases to trimming and J lost 5 bases, with 32 bases between them. Germline V gene sequence: CDR1 WSHSY, CDR2 SAAADI. The CDR3 region is CASRSGAGAGPSKRNNEQFF. CDR3 in DNA: TGCGCCAGCAGGTCCGGGGCCGGGGCGGGACCTTCCAAGCGGAACAATGAGCAGTTCTTC.

In its sample, this clone was seen once. The chain joins TRBV28 to TRBJ2-7, with 13 bases matching TRBD2. This CDR3 has 16 residues. V shed 6 bases and J 4 bases; nucleotides not matched to a gene: 9. Germline V CDR1 and CDR2: MDHEN, SYDVKM. The CDR3 DNA follows: TGTGCCAGCAGCGTAGGACTAGCGGGGGCCTTATACGAGCAGTACTTC. This translates into CASSVGLAGALYEQYF.

CDR3 nucleotides: TGTGCCAGCTCGCCCGTCTTTGACTTTGAAGCTTTCTTT. Translating gives CASSPVFDFEAFF. V gene TRBV18 combines with J gene TRBJ1-1, with D hard to call. Germline values: CDR1 KGHSH, CDR2 LQKENI. CDR3 length: 13 amino acids. Trimming cost V 6 bases and J 7 bases, with 15 bases left between them.